This is a list of T cell receptor beta chains from one sample in a study of CD8+ T cells in alopecia areata. Assay: immunoSEQ multiplex PCR; the TCRdb copy retains only in-frame clones and omits some. The top ten hold 10% to 13% of the sample, which has some 120,000 clones, 47% seen once. Sequenced material: NKG2D-low CD8+ T cells sorted from blood. These receptors originate from a human donor with alopecia areata. Both conserved end residues are part of each CDR3.

v_gene	j_gene	CDR3aa
TRBV5-1	TRBJ2-1	CASSPWFRQNSYNEQFF
TRBV2	TRBJ2-1	CASQVSEQFF
TRBV13	TRBJ2-1	CASSLDALAGGPTYNEQFF
TRBV25-1	TRBJ2-3	CASSAGTGPDTQYF
TRBV29-1	TRBJ2-1	CSVVPAGGGNEQFF
TRBV11-2	TRBJ2-7	CASTQGYLNEQYF
TRBV27	TRBJ1-2	CASSGGYGYTF
TRBV13	TRBJ2-2	CASSYDPTGELFF
TRBV29-1	TRBJ2-7	CSVELASYEQYF
TRBV27	TRBJ1-2	CASSGIGVGYTF
TRBV5-6	TRBJ2-5	CASSPGQDEETQYF
TRBV30	TRBJ2-5	CAWSPPGVWETQYF
TRBV29-1	TRBJ2-3	CSVTGLGTPGVDTQYF
TRBV29-1	TRBJ1-2	CSVEDREDYGYTF
TRBV4-1	TRBJ2-1	CASSLQDRDNEQFF
TRBV5-6	NA	CASSLATGGEDEQYF
TRBV7-9	TRBJ1-2	CASSLDPQGNYGYTF
TRBV7-6	TRBJ2-1	CASSLARREQFF
TRBV11-2	TRBJ2-7	CASSSPQTGSYEQYF
TRBV29-1	TRBJ2-1	CSAGGGPNNEQFF
TRBV9	TRBJ2-1	CASSAAGTEYNEQFF
TRBV4-1	TRBJ1-2	CASSQGLYGYTF
TRBV5-1	TRBJ1-1	CASSLAHREPEAFF
TRBV27	TRBJ1-2	CASCFGTGNGGYTF